This record covers a single TCR beta chain. The antigen this receptor binds is unknown. Per-nucleotide qualities are absent, and no much larger clonotype sits a single base away. The library was obtained by the immunoSEQ multiplex PCR assay. The table was pulled from immuneACCESS by TCRdb, which kept in-frame rearrangements only. Such tables lose some clones; where checked, under half of the loss comes from unresolved V genes, and the rest has no known cause. The sample table lists 70,000 to 85,000 clones, 80% to 90% of them with a count of one. The top ten clones comprise around a tenth of the sample. The germline V gene supplies CDR1 SNHLY and CDR2 FYNNEI. Unmatched junction bases come to 13, with V trimmed by 2 bases and J by 3 bases. The CDR3, cysteine through phenylalanine, is 19 amino acids long. This entry keeps only the CDR3 DNA: 57 bases, framed from base 1. This specimen comes from a study of control samples from healthy donors and cancer patients (dated by TCRdb to about 2020).

This chain is built from TRBV2 and TRBJ2-3; 11 nucleotides in the junction match TRBD2. The sequencing input was PBMCs. This TCR was recovered from a man aged 55 to 70 with head and neck cancer. The CDR3 reads CASSEPLLAGGEETDTQYF. The bases are TGTGCCAGCAGTGAACCCTTGCTAGCGGGAGGCGAGGAAACAGATACGCAGTATTTT.